This is a list of T cell receptor beta chains from one sample in a study of cytomegalovirus exposure and HLA in healthy donors. Here immunoSEQ multiplex PCR was the method, and the copy in TCRdb shows in-frame clones only, minus some. The table lists about 180,000 clones, 65% to 80% of them singletons. The sequenced sample consisted of PBMCs. These TCRs come from a woman in her forties in good health and CMV-seronegative. Each CDR3 is given with its conserved first and last residue. D genes are given only for firm matches. Some rows have no size entry. The others give once, few or many, or a class for an expanded clone.

clone size,D gene,V gene,J gene,CDR3 protein,CDR3 DNA
once,TRBD1,TRBV29-1,TRBJ2-5,CSVAGQGLGETQYF,TGCAGCGTTGCGGGACAGGGGCTGGGGGAGACCCAGTACTTC
NA,TRBD2,TRBV5-1,TRBJ2-2,CASNLGGTGELFF,TGCGCCAGCAATTTGGGGGGGACCGGGGAGCTGTTTTTT
NA,NA,TRBV7-3,TRBJ2-1,CASSSRQDSYNEQFF,TGTGCCAGCAGCTCGAGACAGGACTCCTACAATGAGCAGTTCTTC
NA,NA,TRBV7-9,TRBJ1-3,CASSFGGDFGNTIYF,TGTGCCAGCAGCTTCGGCGGGGATTTTGGAAACACCATATATTTT
NA,TRBD1,TRBV14,TRBJ1-2,CASSQIQGARGYTF,TGTGCCAGCAGCCAAATACAGGGGGCGCGTGGCTACACCTTC
once,TRBD1,TRBV7-2,TRBJ1-1,CASSAGRGEAFF,TGTGCCAGCAGCGCCGGCAGGGGGGAAGCTTTCTTT
NA,NA,TRBV6-1,TRBJ1-2,CASSEALRHSRYTF,TGTGCCAGCAGTGAAGCGCTTCGTCACTCGCGGTACACCTTC
NA,NA,TRBV6-5,TRBJ1-1,CASLRGSEAFF,TGTGCCAGCCTCCGGGGGAGTGAAGCTTTCTTT
few,NA,TRBV10-2,TRBJ1-1,CASSGTAIMNTEAFF,TGCGCCAGCAGTGGGACAGCTATAATGAACACTGAAGCTTTCTTT
NA,NA,TRBV27,TRBJ2-3,CASSPGRRHSTTDTQYF,TGTGCCAGCAGTCCCGGGAGAAGGCATTCAACCACAGATACGCAGTATTTT
NA,NA,TRBV21-1,TRBJ1-5,CASSNRDKKEGNQPQHF,TGTGCCAGCAGCAACCGGGACAAAAAAGAGGGCAATCAGCCCCAGCATTTT
NA,NA,TRBV27,TRBJ1-1,CASTPLGGGINQAFF,TGTGCCAGCACCCCCCTTGGAGGAGGGATAAATCAAGCTTTCTTT
NA,TRBD1,TRBV7-7,TRBJ1-5,CASSPLGDREARSNQPQHF,TGTGCTAGCAGCCCCCTAGGAGACAGGGAGGCGCGTAGCAATCAGCCCCAGCATTTT
NA,NA,TRBV7-9,TRBJ2-7,CASSFSSYEQYF,TGTGCCAGCAGCTTTAGCTCCTACGAGCAGTACTTC
NA,TRBD1,TRBV6-1,TRBJ1-1,CASRRQGEYTEAFF,TGTGCCAGCAGACGACAGGGGGAATACACTGAAGCTTTCTTT
NA,TRBD1,TRBV7-2,TRBJ1-3,CASSLEGAQGNTIYF,TGTGCCAGCAGCTTAGAGGGGGCGCAAGGAAACACCATATATTTT
once,TRBD1,TRBV5-1,TRBJ1-6,CASSQGTGTGNSPLHF,TGCGCCAGCAGCCAGGGCACCGGGACAGGGAATTCACCCCTCCACTTT
many,TRBD1,TRBV6-5,TRBJ1-4,CASRTYDRVGEKLFF,TGTGCCAGCAGGACTTACGACAGGGTTGGGGAAAAACTGTTTTTT
NA,NA,TRBV9,TRBJ1-5,CASSVEADNQPQHF,TGTGCCAGCAGCGTAGAGGCGGACAATCAGCCCCAGCATTTT
once,TRBD2,TRBV5-1,TRBJ2-1,CASSSGLAGVDSYNEQFF,TGCGCCAGCAGCTCGGGACTAGCGGGGGTCGACTCCTACAATGAGCAGTTCTTC
NA,TRBD2,TRBV5-1,TRBJ2-3,CASSLGLARNTDTQYF,TGCGCCAGCAGCTTGGGACTAGCTCGTAACACAGATACGCAGTATTTT
NA,NA,TRBV6-5,TRBJ2-4,CASSPGLTAKNIQYF,TGTGCCAGCAGTCCAGGATTAACGGCCAAAAACATTCAGTACTTC
few,TRBD1,TRBV6-4,TRBJ1-1,CASSSTGGGTEAFF,TGTGCCAGCAGTTCTACAGGGGGGGGCACTGAAGCTTTCTTT
NA,NA,TRBV9,TRBJ2-7,CASSAGGSSYEQYF,TGTGCCAGCAGCGCAGGGGGGAGCTCCTACGAGCAGTACTTC
NA,NA,TRBV9,TRBJ2-2,CASSVGGNTGELFF,TGTGCCAGCAGCGTAGGAGGGAACACCGGGGAGCTGTTTTTT
NA,NA,TRBV7-2,TRBJ2-3,CASTLPTGSDTQYF,TGTGCCAGCACCCTACCCACAGGGTCAGATACGCAGTATTTT
NA,NA,TRBV5-4,TRBJ2-1,CASREGVKRAFNNEQFF,TGTGCCAGCAGAGAGGGGGTCAAGCGAGCATTCAACAATGAGCAGTTCTTC
NA,TRBD1,TRBV2,TRBJ1-2,CASSGDRGLYGYTF,TGTGCCAGCAGTGGGGACAGGGGGCTTTATGGCTACACCTTC
NA,NA,TRBV14,TRBJ1-1,CASSQDRNTEAFF,TGTGCCAGCAGCCAAGACAGGAACACTGAAGCTTTCTTT
NA,NA,TRBV7-9,TRBJ2-5,CASSFRPRETQYF,TGTGCCAGCAGCTTTCGACCCAGGGAGACCCAGTACTTC
NA,NA,TRBV6-1,TRBJ1-2,CASSQEDRSNYGYTF,TGTGCCAGCAGCCAGGAGGACAGAAGTAACTATGGCTACACCTTC
few,TRBD2,TRBV30,TRBJ2-1,CACTGAGAFF,TGTGCCTGCACTGGAGCGGGGGCGTTCTTC
NA,TRBD2,TRBV9,TRBJ2-1,CASSSDLAALTYNEQFF,TGTGCCAGCAGCTCTGATCTAGCGGCCCTTACCTACAATGAGCAGTTCTTC
NA,NA,TRBV5-1,TRBJ1-2,CASSPGLYGYTF,TGCGCCAGCAGCCCCGGTTTATATGGCTACACCTTC
NA,TRBD2,TRBV2,TRBJ2-7,CASSTGGRSLEQYF,TGTGCCAGCTCGACGGGAGGACGGTCTCTCGAGCAGTACTTT
NA,NA,TRBV11-3,TRBJ2-5,CASSLDRQIQETQYF,TGTGCCAGCAGCTTAGATAGACAGATCCAAGAGACCCAGTACTTC
once,NA,TRBV11-3,TRBJ2-7,CASSLDVLSYEQYF,TGTGCCAGCAGCTTAGATGTACTCTCCTACGAGCAGTACTTC
NA,TRBD2,TRBV4-1,TRBJ2-3,CASSQGTSGGSTDTQYF,TGCGCCAGCAGCCAAGGGACTAGCGGGGGAAGCACAGATACGCAGTATTTT